The source of this T cell receptor beta chain is a study of blood T cells in healthy people across ages. General study results and limits: Diversity of TCR beta per million T cells declined in a roughly linear way with age. Naive CD4+ cell counts and diversity both ran higher in long-lived than in aged donors.

With respect to this clonotype: What it recognizes is unknown.

CDR1 is LGHDT, CDR2 YNNKEL, per germline (reference sequence). The CDR3 is 13 amino acids. Unmatched junction bases numbered 4, after V lost 4 bases and J lost 9 bases. Every donor gave 9 to 10 milliliters of peripheral blood. Sample-barcoded 5' priming and a J-beta primer mix drove a second PCR of about 6 to 11 cycles. TCRdb used MiXCR to reprocess the 5' RACE reads, holding one entry per CDR3 protein. The sample has about 1.4 million distinct CDR3 sequences; 59% are singletons. Specimen: blood. This TCR derives from a man in his late teens or twenties in good health. The V gene is TRBV3-1, the J gene TRBJ1-5; 9 nucleotides align to TRBD1. The CDR3 protein is CASSPGQGPPQHF. In nucleotides, the CDR3 is TGTGCCAGCAGCCCCGGACAGGGGCCGCCCCAGCATTTT.